This T cell receptor beta chain was obtained from a study of blood T cells in healthy people across ages. The V and J ends lost 2 bases and 5 bases respectively, with 10 bases between them. CDR1 and CDR2 (germline): MNHNY, SVGAGI (reference sequence). The CDR3 runs to 14 residues. A sample-barcoded 5' primer and a J-beta primer mix were used in a second PCR of about 7 to 11 cycles. The yield of each sample was at least 2.5 million CDR3-containing paired-end reads. TCRdb re-called the 5' RACE reads with MiXCR, one entry per CDR3 protein. The sample records about 1.1 million distinct CDR3 sequences, around two fifths being singletons. The study, taken as a whole, reports: Older individuals had lower TCR beta diversity per million T cells (the decline was roughly linear).

As concerns this clonotype: Its antigen is unknown.

The specimen was blood. This sequence originates from a man in his late teens or twenties in good health. The chain employs TRBV6-6 and TRBJ1-5, with D possibly matching TRBD1 (5 bases). In nucleotides, the CDR3 is TGTGCCAGCAGTTACGAGGGGAGAGATCAGCCCCAGCATTTT. Its protein is CASSYEGRDQPQHF.